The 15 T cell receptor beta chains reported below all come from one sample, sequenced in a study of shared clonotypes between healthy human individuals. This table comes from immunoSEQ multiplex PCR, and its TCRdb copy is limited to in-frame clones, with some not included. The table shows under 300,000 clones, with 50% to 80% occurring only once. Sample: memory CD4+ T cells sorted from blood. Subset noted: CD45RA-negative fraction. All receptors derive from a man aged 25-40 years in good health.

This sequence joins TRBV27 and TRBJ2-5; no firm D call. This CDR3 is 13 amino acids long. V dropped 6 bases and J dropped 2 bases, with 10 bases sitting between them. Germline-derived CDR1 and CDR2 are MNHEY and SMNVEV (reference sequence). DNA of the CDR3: TGTGCCAGCAGCCCGGCCTCACAAGAGACCCAGTACTTC. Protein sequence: CASSPASQETQYF.

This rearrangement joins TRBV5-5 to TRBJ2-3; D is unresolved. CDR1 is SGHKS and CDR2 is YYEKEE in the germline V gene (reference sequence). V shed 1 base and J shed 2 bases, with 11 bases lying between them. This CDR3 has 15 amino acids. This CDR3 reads CASSLFSGTTDTQYF. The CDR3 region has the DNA TGTGCCAGCAGCTTGTTCTCCGGAACCACAGATACGCAGTATTTT. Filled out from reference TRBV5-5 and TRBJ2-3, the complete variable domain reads DAGVTQSPTHLIKTRGQQVTLRCSPISGHKSVSWYQQVLGQGPQFIFQYYEKEERGRGNFPDRFSARQFPNYSSELNVNALLLGDSALYLCASSLFSGTTDTQYFGPGTRLTVL.

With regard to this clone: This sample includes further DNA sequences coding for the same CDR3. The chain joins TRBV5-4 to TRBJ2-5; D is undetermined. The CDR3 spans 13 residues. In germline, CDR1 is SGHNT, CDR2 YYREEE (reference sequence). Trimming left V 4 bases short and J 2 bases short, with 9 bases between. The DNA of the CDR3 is TGTGCCAGCAGCCTGGGCCCTCAAGAGACCCAGTACTTC. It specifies CASSLGPQETQYF.

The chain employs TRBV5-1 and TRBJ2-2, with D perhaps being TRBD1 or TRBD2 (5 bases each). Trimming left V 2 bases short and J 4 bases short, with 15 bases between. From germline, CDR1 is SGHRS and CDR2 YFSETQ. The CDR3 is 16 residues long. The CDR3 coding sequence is TGCGCCAGCAGCTTAGAGGGCAGGGTTTTCACCGGGGAGCTGTTTTTT. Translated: CASSLEGRVFTGELFF.

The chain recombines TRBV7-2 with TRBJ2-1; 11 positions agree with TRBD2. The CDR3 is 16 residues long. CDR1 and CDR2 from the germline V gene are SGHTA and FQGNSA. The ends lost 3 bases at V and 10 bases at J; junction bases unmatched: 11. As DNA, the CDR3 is TGTGCCAGCAGCTTCTCCGGGACTAGCGGCCCAATCGAGCAGTTCTTC. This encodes CASSFSGTSGPIEQFF.

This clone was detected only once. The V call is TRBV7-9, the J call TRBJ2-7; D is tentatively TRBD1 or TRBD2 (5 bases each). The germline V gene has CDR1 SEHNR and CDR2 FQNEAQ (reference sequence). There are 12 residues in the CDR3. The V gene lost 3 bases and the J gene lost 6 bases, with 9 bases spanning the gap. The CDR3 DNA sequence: TGTGCCAGCAGCTTTCAGGGACGCGAGCAGTACTTC. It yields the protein CASSFQGREQYF.

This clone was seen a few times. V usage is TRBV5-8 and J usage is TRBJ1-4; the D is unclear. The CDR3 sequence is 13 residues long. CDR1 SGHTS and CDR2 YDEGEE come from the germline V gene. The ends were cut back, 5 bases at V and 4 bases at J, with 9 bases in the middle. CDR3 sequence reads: CASRRRFNEKLFF. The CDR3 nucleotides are TGTGCCAGCAGGCGACGGTTTAATGAAAAACTGTTTTTT.

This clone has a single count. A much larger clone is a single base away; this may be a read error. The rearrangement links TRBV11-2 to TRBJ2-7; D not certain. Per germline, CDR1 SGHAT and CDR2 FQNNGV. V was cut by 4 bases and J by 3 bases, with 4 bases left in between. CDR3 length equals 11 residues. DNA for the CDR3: TGTGCCAGCAGCTCCCACTACGAGCAGTACTTC. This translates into CASSSHYEQYF.

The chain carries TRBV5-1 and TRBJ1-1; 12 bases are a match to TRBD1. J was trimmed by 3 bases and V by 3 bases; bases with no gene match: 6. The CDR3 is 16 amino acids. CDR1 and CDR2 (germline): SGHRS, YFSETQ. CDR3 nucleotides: TGCGCCAGCAGCTGGGGACAGGGGGCGTCGGACACTGAAGCTTTCTTT. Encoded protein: CASSWGQGASDTEAFF.

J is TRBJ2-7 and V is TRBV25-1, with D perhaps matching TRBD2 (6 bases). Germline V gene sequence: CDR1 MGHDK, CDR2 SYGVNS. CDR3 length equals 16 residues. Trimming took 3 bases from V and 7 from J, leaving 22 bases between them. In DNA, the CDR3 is TGTGCCAGCAGTGATTCCCCGACTGGGGGGACTGGGGAGCAGTACTTC. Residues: CASSDSPTGGTGEQYF.

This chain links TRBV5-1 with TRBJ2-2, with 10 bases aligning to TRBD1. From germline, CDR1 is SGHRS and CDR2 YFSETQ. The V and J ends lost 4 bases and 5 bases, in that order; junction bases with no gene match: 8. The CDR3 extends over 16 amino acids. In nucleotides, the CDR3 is TGCGCCAGCAGCCGCGACCCGGGACAGGGGACCGGGGAGCTGTTTTTT. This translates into CASSRDPGQGTGELFF. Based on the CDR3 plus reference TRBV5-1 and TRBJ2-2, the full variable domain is KAGVTQTPRYLIKTRGQQVTLSCSPISGHRSVSWYQQTPGQGLQFLFEYFSETQRNKGNFPGRFSGRQFSNSRSEMNVSTLELGDSALYLCASSRDPGQGTGELFFGEGSRLTVL.

The CDR3 is CSARSGSEQYF. The CDR3, as DNA: TGCAGTGCTAGGAGCGGGTCCGAGCAGTACTTC. The V and J genes are TRBV20-1 and TRBJ2-7; weak D call: TRBD2 (6 bases). Deletions cut 3 bases from V and 6 bases from J, with 9 bases between. CDR1 is DFQATT and CDR2 is SNEGSKA in the germline V gene (reference sequence). This CDR3 is 11 amino acids long.

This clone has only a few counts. The CDR3 protein is CSLGTDYGYTF. The CDR3 DNA is TGCAGCCTAGGGACAGACTATGGCTACACCTTC. The chain couples TRBV29-1 to TRBJ1-2, with 7 bases that match TRBD1. Trimming took 8 bases from V and 3 from J; bases not matched to a gene: 3. The CDR3 is 11 amino acids. Germline V gene sequence: CDR1 SQVTM, CDR2 ANQGSEA.

The CDR3 DNA sequence: TGTGCCAGCAGCGTAGGTCCGGGATGGGAGACCCAGTACTTC. It is translated as CASSVGPGWETQYF. The chain employs TRBV9 and TRBJ2-5, with a weak D call TRBD2 (5 bases). The germline V and J ends were trimmed by 0 bases and 5 bases, with 11 bases remaining between them. In germline, CDR1 is SGDLS, CDR2 YYNGEE. This CDR3 comprises 14 residues.

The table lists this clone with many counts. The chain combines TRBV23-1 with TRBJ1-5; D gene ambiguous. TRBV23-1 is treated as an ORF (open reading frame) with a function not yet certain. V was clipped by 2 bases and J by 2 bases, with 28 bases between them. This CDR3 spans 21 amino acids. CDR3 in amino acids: CASSQPTELMECVLCNQPQHF. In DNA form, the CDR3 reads TGCGCCAGCAGTCAACCAACCGAGCTTATGGAGTGTGTATTGTGCAATCAGCCCCAGCATTTT.